The rows below give T cell receptor beta chains drawn from one sample of a study of cytomegalovirus exposure and HLA in healthy donors. This table comes from immunoSEQ multiplex PCR, and its TCRdb copy is limited to in-frame clones, with some not included. The repertoire holds around 170,000 clones, with 85% as singletons. The source material was PBMCs. The receptors come from a man between 18 and 29 years old in good health and CMV-seropositive. Both conserved end residues are part of each CDR3. The D gene is left open where the match is weak. Where a row states a size, it is once, few, many or the class of an expanded clone; other rows omit it.

abundance: .
d_gene: .
j_gene: TRBJ2-1
v_gene: TRBV19
CDR3aa: CASSSREGVYNEQFF
CDR3nt: TGTGCCAGTAGTTCCCGAGAGGGTGTCTACAATGAGCAGTTCTTC

abundance: .
d_gene: .
j_gene: TRBJ1-5
v_gene: TRBV23-1
CDR3aa: CASSQSGRQGPRRNQPQHF
CDR3nt: TGCGCCAGCAGTCAATCCGGGCGGCAGGGCCCACGTCGCAATCAGCCCCAGCATTTT

abundance: .
d_gene: TRBD1
j_gene: TRBJ1-2
v_gene: TRBV28
CDR3aa: CASSDGQGFNYGYTF
CDR3nt: TGTGCCAGCAGCGACGGACAGGGCTTTAACTATGGCTACACCTTC

abundance: .
d_gene: .
j_gene: TRBJ1-6
v_gene: TRBV28
CDR3aa: CASSLGGLRNSPLHF
CDR3nt: TGTGCCAGCAGTTTAGGGGGACTGCGGAATTCACCCCTCCACTTT

abundance: .
d_gene: .
j_gene: TRBJ1-5
v_gene: TRBV15
CDR3aa: CATSKEGGYQPQHF
CDR3nt: TGTGCCACCAGCAAAGAGGGGGGTTATCAGCCCCAGCATTTT

abundance: .
d_gene: .
j_gene: TRBJ1-1
v_gene: TRBV30
CDR3aa: CAWSYGTKAFF
CDR3nt: TGTGCCTGGAGTTACGGGACAAAAGCTTTCTTT

abundance: .
d_gene: TRBD1
j_gene: TRBJ2-2
v_gene: TRBV7-8
CDR3aa: CASSTTGGGTGELFF
CDR3nt: TGTGCCAGCAGCACTACAGGGGGCGGCACCGGGGAGCTGTTTTTT

abundance: .
d_gene: .
j_gene: TRBJ1-1
v_gene: TRBV12-5
CDR3aa: CASGLMGGSTEAFF
CDR3nt: TGTGCTAGTGGTTTGATGGGGGGTTCCACTGAAGCTTTCTTT

abundance: once
d_gene: .
j_gene: TRBJ2-3
v_gene: TRBV5-1
CDR3aa: CASSSGGTDTQYF
CDR3nt: TGCGCCAGCAGCTCAGGGGGGACAGATACGCAGTATTTT

abundance: .
d_gene: TRBD1
j_gene: TRBJ1-2
v_gene: TRBV7-3
CDR3aa: CASSDRGGSGYTF
CDR3nt: TGTGCCAGCAGCGACAGGGGGGGTTCTGGCTACACCTTC

abundance: .
d_gene: TRBD2
j_gene: TRBJ2-7
v_gene: TRBV27
CDR3aa: CASGLRGTSGPQQYF
CDR3nt: TGTGCCAGTGGTTTAAGGGGGACTAGCGGGCCCCAGCAGTACTTC

abundance: .
d_gene: TRBD1
j_gene: TRBJ2-7
v_gene: TRBV28
CDR3aa: CASCSGTAAYEQYF
CDR3nt: TGTGCCAGCTGCTCGGGGACAGCTGCCTACGAGCAGTACTTC

abundance: .
d_gene: .
j_gene: TRBJ2-7
v_gene: TRBV7-6
CDR3aa: CASSLAHSSYEQYF
CDR3nt: TGTGCCAGCAGCTTAGCGCACAGTTCCTACGAGCAGTACTTC

abundance: .
d_gene: .
j_gene: TRBJ1-3
v_gene: TRBV5-1
CDR3aa: CASSVSLRSNSGNTIYF
CDR3nt: TGCGCCAGCAGCGTCTCTCTCAGGTCAAACTCTGGAAACACCATATATTTT

abundance: .
d_gene: .
j_gene: TRBJ1-2
v_gene: TRBV27
CDR3aa: CASSLQGFNYGYTF
CDR3nt: TGTGCCAGCAGTTTACAGGGCTTTAACTATGGCTACACCTTC

abundance: .
d_gene: .
j_gene: TRBJ1-4
v_gene: TRBV5-4
CDR3aa: CASSYRATNEKLFF
CDR3nt: TGTGCCAGCAGCTACAGAGCAACTAATGAAAAACTGTTTTTT

abundance: few
d_gene: .
j_gene: TRBJ2-7
v_gene: TRBV28
CDR3aa: CASSSHEQYF
CDR3nt: TGTGCCAGCAGTTCTCACGAGCAGTACTTC

abundance: few
d_gene: .
j_gene: TRBJ2-7
v_gene: TRBV7-9
CDR3aa: CASSPRIVGNEQYF
CDR3nt: TGTGCCAGCAGCCCCAGGATCGTCGGGAACGAGCAGTACTTC

abundance: .
d_gene: TRBD1
j_gene: TRBJ2-1
v_gene: TRBV5-1
CDR3aa: CASSLNRGRSYNEQFF
CDR3nt: TGCGCCAGCAGCTTGAACAGGGGAAGGTCCTACAATGAGCAGTTCTTC

abundance: .
d_gene: .
j_gene: TRBJ2-5
v_gene: TRBV5-6
CDR3aa: CASSLNQGRLETQYF
CDR3nt: TGTGCCAGCAGCTTAAACCAGGGGCGCCTTGAGACCCAGTACTTC